A selection of T cell receptor beta chains follows, all from one sample in a study of blood T cell repertoires in COVID-19. TCRdb's table, derived via immunoSEQ multiplex PCR, lists solely in-frame clones and lacks some. The sample holds roughly 60,000 clones, 90% to 95% seen once. The specimen sequenced was peripheral blood. These receptors all stem from a man aged 45-65 years with active COVID-19. The CDR3 runs from the conserved cysteine through the conserved F or W. The D gene is left open where the match is weak. A clone size is listed for some rows: how often the clone was seen (once, few, many), or a class if it is expanded.

NA,TRBV6-5,TRBD1,TRBJ2-7,TGTGCCAGCAGCCCGGGACAGCAACCCTACGAGCAGTACTTC,CASSPGQQPYEQYF
NA,TRBV28,TRBD1,TRBJ1-3,TGTGCCAGCAGTTCCGGACAGGGGCCCGGAAACACCATATATTTT,CASSSGQGPGNTIYF
NA,TRBV28,TRBD1,TRBJ2-3,TGTGCCAGCAGCCGAGGACAGGGGTTGGATACGCAGTATTTT,CASSRGQGLDTQYF
NA,TRBV6-5,TRBD1,TRBJ2-3,TGTGCCAGCAAAGACTCCGGGACAGGGACAGATACGCAGTATTTT,CASKDSGTGTDTQYF
NA,TRBV5-4,TRBD1,TRBJ2-1,TGTGCCAGCAGCCAATCTACAGGGGTAGTCGAGCAGTTCTTC,CASSQSTGVVEQFF
once,TRBV27,TRBD1,TRBJ2-7,TGTGCCAGCAGCATGACAGGGGCCTACGAGCAGTACTTC,CASSMTGAYEQYF
NA,TRBV6-4,TRBD1,TRBJ2-5,TGTGCCGTGGACAGGGGGGAAGAGACCCAGTACTTC,CAVDRGEETQYF
NA,TRBV28,TRBD1,TRBJ2-2,TGTGCCAGCAGTACCGGACAGGCTACCACCGGGGAGCTGTTTTTT,CASSTGQATTGELFF
once,TRBV5-4,NA,TRBJ1-1,TGTGCCAGCAGTCCTACAGCAAACACTGAAGCTTTCTTT,CASSPTANTEAFF
NA,TRBV12-3/TRBV12-4,NA,TRBJ2-2,TGTGCCAGCAGTCGACTGGAGGGCGGGGAGCTGTTTTTT,CASSRLEGGELFF
NA,TRBV5-4,NA,TRBJ2-3,TGTGCCAGCAGCGGACAGACTGATACAGATACGCAGTATTTT,CASSGQTDTDTQYF
NA,TRBV28,TRBD2,TRBJ2-1,TGTGCCAGCAGTTCGCGGGGGGATGAGCAGTTCTTC,CASSSRGDEQFF
NA,TRBV9,TRBD2,TRBJ2-5,TGTGCCAGCAGCGCAGGACTAGCGTCGCAAGAGACCCAGTACTTC,CASSAGLASQETQYF
NA,TRBV2,TRBD1,TRBJ1-2,TGTGCCAGCAGGGACGGACAGGGAAGGGGCTATGGCTACACCTTC,CASRDGQGRGYGYTF
NA,TRBV5-1,NA,TRBJ1-4,TGCGCCAGCAGCAGGGGGGGCGGAACTAATGAAAAACTGTTTTTT,CASSRGGGTNEKLFF
NA,TRBV19,TRBD2,TRBJ2-1,TGTGCCAGTTCGAAGCGGGGGGGCCGCAATGAGCAGTTCTTC,CASSKRGGRNEQFF
NA,TRBV3-1/TRBV3-2,NA,TRBJ1-3,TGTGCCAGCAGCCAAGATAGGTTAAGAACGGGTGGAAACACCATATATTTT,CASSQDRLRTGGNTIYF
NA,TRBV7-2,NA,TRBJ2-7,TGTGCCAGCAGTCCCCGCGGGGACTACGAGCAGTACTTC,CASSPRGDYEQYF
NA,TRBV19,TRBD1,TRBJ2-6,TGTGCCAGTAATAGTCCCCTCCCGGGACAGGGTAGTGGGGCCAACGTCCTGACTTTC,CASNSPLPGQGSGANVLTF
few,TRBV4-1,NA,TRBJ2-1,TGCGCCAGCAGCCAAGACCCGGGACATAGCTACAATGAGCAGTTCTTC,CASSQDPGHSYNEQFF
NA,TRBV9,TRBD1,TRBJ1-2,TGTGCCAGCAGCGTAGACAGGGGGCCAATCTATGGCTACACCTTC,CASSVDRGPIYGYTF
NA,TRBV4-1,TRBD2,TRBJ2-5,TGCGCCAGCAGCCCTAGCGGGAGTGAGACCCAGTACTTC,CASSPSGSETQYF
NA,TRBV28,NA,TRBJ1-2,TGTGCCAGCAGGGGCCAGACGTACCCTAACTATGGCTACACCTTC,CASRGQTYPNYGYTF
NA,TRBV5-5,TRBD1,TRBJ2-1,TGTGCCAGCAGCCTACTGACAGGGGCAGGGTCCTACAATGAGCAGTTCTTC,CASSLLTGAGSYNEQFF
NA,TRBV29-1,TRBD1,TRBJ1-4,TGCAGCGTCCGACAGGGGAATAATGAAAAACTGTTTTTT,CSVRQGNNEKLFF
NA,TRBV6-1,TRBD2,TRBJ2-5,TGTGCCAGCAGTGTCGTGCTAGCGGGGGGGGGAGAGACCCAGTACTTC,CASSVVLAGGGETQYF
NA,TRBV20-1,NA,TRBJ2-3,TGCAGTGCTAGTCGCGGGGCAGATACGCAGTATTTT,CSASRGADTQYF
NA,TRBV7-3,NA,TRBJ2-3,TGTGCCAGCAGCTCTAGCACAGATACGCAGTATTTT,CASSSSTDTQYF
NA,TRBV7-9,NA,TRBJ1-2,TGTGCCAGCAGTCAAGGCGGAGATTATGGCTACACCTTC,CASSQGGDYGYTF
NA,TRBV19,NA,TRBJ2-7,TGTGCCAGTAGTATGTCGGGACACGTCGATTACGAGCAGTACTTC,CASSMSGHVDYEQYF
NA,TRBV7-8,NA,TRBJ1-5,TGTGCCAGCAGCTTAGTGGGTGGCAGGGAAGTCAATCAGCCCCAGCATTTT,CASSLVGGREVNQPQHF
NA,TRBV11-1,NA,TRBJ1-2,TGTGCCAGCAGCTTAGCGCCCCCGGATGGCTACACCTTC,CASSLAPPDGYTF
NA,TRBV11-2,TRBD2,TRBJ2-7,TGTGCCAGCAGCGGGCGGGGGGGAACCTACTACGAGCAGTACTTC,CASSGRGGTYYEQYF
NA,TRBV4-1,NA,TRBJ1-2,TGCGCCAGCAGCCAAGATCAGGCAGGGTCTGCGGCTGGCTACACCTTC,CASSQDQAGSAAGYTF
NA,TRBV11-2,TRBD1,TRBJ1-2,TGTGCCAGCAGCCTAGGGGGAAGGACAGGGGATGGCTACACCTTC,CASSLGGRTGDGYTF
NA,TRBV5-1,TRBD2,TRBJ2-3,TGCGCCAGCAGCCAGACTAGCGGGAGGGCGGGAGATACGCAGTATTTT,CASSQTSGRAGDTQYF
NA,TRBV2,NA,TRBJ2-7,TGTGCCAGCTCGCTACAGGGACCCTACGAGCAGTACTTC,CASSLQGPYEQYF
NA,TRBV5-6,TRBD1,TRBJ2-1,TGTGCCAGCAGCTCCGGGACAGGGGGCTGGGTACACTACAATGAGCAGTTCTTC,CASSSGTGGWVHYNEQFF
NA,TRBV28,TRBD1,TRBJ1-2,TGTGCCAGCACTGAAGGCAGGGGGTACGGCTACACCTTC,CASTEGRGYGYTF
NA,TRBV2,NA,TRBJ1-5,TGTGCCAGCAGACAGTTAAATCAGCCCCAGCATTTT,CASRQLNQPQHF
once,TRBV18,NA,TRBJ1-2,TGTGCCAGCTCCCCCAGGGTCGGCAATAACTATGGCTACACCTTC,CASSPRVGNNYGYTF
NA,TRBV10-3,NA,TRBJ2-1,TGTGCCATCATCAGGCTAAACTCCTACAATGAGCAGTTCTTC,CAIIRLNSYNEQFF
once,TRBV2,NA,TRBJ1-2,TGTGCCAGCAGTGGGGCCGTTAACTATGGCTACACCTTC,CASSGAVNYGYTF
NA,TRBV6-5,NA,TRBJ2-5,TGTGCCAGCAGTCGCAGGGGATCGAAGACCCAGTACTTC,CASSRRGSKTQYF
NA,TRBV9,TRBD1,TRBJ1-2,TGTGCCAGCAGCCCTGGGACAGGGGTTTTTTCTTTTGGCTACACCTTC,CASSPGTGVFSFGYTF
NA,TRBV3-1/TRBV3-2,TRBD2,TRBJ2-3,TGTGCCAGCAGCCAACCGGGGGGTCCCACGGATACGCAGTATTTT,CASSQPGGPTDTQYF